This T cell receptor (beta chain) is drawn from a study of blood T cell repertoires in COVID-19. Participants were aged about 18 to 90 years, lived in about 26 US areas, and enrolled virtually. Cohorts were determined from participant-reported clinical history. The V end was cut by 4 bases, the J end by 7 bases, with 18 bases between. The length of the CDR3 is 15 residues. In germline, CDR1 is SGHNT, CDR2 YYREEE (reference sequence). Profiling relied on immunoSEQ multiplex PCR, and the TCRdb table lists in-frame clones only, not all of them. The data show about 330,000 clones, with about 85% seen just once and about 6% held by the top ten.

This rearrangement joins TRBV5-4 to TRBJ2-1; maybe TRBD1 (5 bases). What was sequenced was PBMCs or T cells enriched from blood (not recorded which). This TCR was sampled from a young woman who had recovered from COVID-19. Here the CDR3 DNA reads TGTGCCAGCAGCATTGCTAGGGGAAATAGGAATGAGCAGTTCTTC. Amino acid sequence: CASSIARGNRNEQFF.